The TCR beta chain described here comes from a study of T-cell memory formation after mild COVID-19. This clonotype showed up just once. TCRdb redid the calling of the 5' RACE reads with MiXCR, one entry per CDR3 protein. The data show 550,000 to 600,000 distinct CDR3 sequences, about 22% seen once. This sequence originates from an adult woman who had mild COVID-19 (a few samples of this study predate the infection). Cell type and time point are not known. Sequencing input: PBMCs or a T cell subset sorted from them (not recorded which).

DNA for the CDR3: TGTGCCAGCAGCTATCCGGGCAGGGCAACAGATACGCAGTATTTT. Its protein product is CASSYPGRATDTQYF. The chain links TRBV3-1 to TRBJ2-3; tentative D call: TRBD1 (5 bases). Germline V gene sequence: CDR1 LGHDT, CDR2 YNNKEL (reference sequence). The CDR3 runs to 15 residues. The V gene lost 5 bases and the J gene lost 3 bases, with 15 bases spanning the gap.